The clone carrying this T cell receptor (beta chain) was counted a few times. Its antigen is currently unknown. The sample originates from a study of T-cell memory formation after mild COVID-19. General observations from the study: Balance between CD4 and CD8 was seen in clones contracting day 15 to 85, and a CD4+ lean was seen in later expanders.

MiXCR, run by TCRdb on the 5' RACE reads, gives a single entry per CDR3 protein. The data hold nearly 250,000 distinct CDR3 sequences, with 15% observed a single time. V gave up 7 bases and J gave up 7 bases, with 8 bases separating them. The CDR3 is 11 residues long. Germline V CDR1 and CDR2: SNHLY, FYNNEI. This chain connects TRBV2 to TRBJ2-1; no clear D. This receptor was identified in an adult woman who had mild COVID-19 (a few samples of this study predate the infection). Cell type and time point are not known. Sequenced input: PBMCs or a T cell subset sorted from them (not recorded which). CDR3 sequence reads: CASTRRNEQFF. The CDR3, as DNA: TGTGCCAGCACGAGGAGAAATGAGCAGTTCTTC.